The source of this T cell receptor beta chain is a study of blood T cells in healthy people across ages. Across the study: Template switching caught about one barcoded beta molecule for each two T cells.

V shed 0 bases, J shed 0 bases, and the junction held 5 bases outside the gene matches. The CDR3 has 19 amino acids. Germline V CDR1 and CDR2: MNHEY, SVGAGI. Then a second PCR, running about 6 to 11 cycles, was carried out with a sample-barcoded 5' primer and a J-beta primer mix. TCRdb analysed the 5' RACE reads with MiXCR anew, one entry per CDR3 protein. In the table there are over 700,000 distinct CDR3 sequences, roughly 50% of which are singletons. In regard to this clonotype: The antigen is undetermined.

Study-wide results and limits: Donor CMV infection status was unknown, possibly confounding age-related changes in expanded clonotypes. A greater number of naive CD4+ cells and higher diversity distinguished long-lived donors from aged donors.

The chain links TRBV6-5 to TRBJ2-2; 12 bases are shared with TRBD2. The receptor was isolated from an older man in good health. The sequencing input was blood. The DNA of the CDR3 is TGTGCCAGCAGTTACTCGCTAGCTAGCGGGAGGGCGAACACCGGGGAGCTGTTTTTT. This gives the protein CASSYSLASGRANTGELFF.